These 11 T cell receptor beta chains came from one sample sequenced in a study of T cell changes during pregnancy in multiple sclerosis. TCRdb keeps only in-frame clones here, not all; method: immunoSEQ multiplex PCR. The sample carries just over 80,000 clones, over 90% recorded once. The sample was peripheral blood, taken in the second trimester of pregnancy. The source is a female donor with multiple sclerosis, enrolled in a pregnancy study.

The CDR3 loop reads CASSRTSGRGGDTQYF. DNA for the CDR3: TGTGCCAGCAGTCGGACTAGCGGGAGAGGGGGAGATACGCAGTATTTT. The V and J genes are TRBV6-6 and TRBJ2-3; 13 bases fit TRBD2. The CDR3 is 16 amino acids. Trimming took 5 bases from V and 5 from J; bases not matched to a gene: 7. Germline CDR1 is MNHNY and CDR2 is SVGAGI (reference sequence).

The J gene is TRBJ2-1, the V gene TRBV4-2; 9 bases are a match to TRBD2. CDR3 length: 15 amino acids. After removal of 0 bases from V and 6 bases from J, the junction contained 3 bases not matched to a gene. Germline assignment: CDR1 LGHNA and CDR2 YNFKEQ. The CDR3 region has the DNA TGTGCCAGCAGCCAAGATGCGGGAGGGCCCAATGAGCAGTTCTTC. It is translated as CASSQDAGGPNEQFF.

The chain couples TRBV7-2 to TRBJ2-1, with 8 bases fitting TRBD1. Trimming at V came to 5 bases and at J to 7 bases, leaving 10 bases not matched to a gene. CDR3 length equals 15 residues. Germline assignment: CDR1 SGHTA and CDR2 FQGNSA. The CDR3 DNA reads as TGTGCCAGCAGCCCCAGACAGGGGCAAGGGAATGAGCAGTTCTTC. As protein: CASSPRQGQGNEQFF.

CDR3 sequence: CASSYSILGAYEKLFF. The CDR3 nucleotides read TGTGCCAGCAGTTACTCGATATTAGGGGCGTATGAAAAACTGTTTTTT. This chain connects TRBV6-6 to TRBJ1-4; D is perhaps TRBD1 (5 bases). Trimming removed 0 bases at V and 6 bases at J, with 14 bases between. The germline CDR1 and CDR2 sequences are MNHNY and SVGAGI (reference sequence). CDR3 length: 16 amino acids.

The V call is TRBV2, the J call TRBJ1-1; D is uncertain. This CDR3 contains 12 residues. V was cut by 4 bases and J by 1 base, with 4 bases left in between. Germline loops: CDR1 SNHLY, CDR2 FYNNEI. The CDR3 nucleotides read TGTGCCAGCAGTGCGAGGAACACTGAAGCTTTCTTT. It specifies CASSARNTEAFF.

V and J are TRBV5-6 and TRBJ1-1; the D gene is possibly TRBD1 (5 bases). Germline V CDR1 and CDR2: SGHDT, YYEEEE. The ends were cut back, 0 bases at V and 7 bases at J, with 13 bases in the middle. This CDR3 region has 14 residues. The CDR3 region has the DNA TGTGCCAGCAGCTTGGCCGGGGGTTTCGGTGAAGCTTTCTTT. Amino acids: CASSLAGGFGEAFF.

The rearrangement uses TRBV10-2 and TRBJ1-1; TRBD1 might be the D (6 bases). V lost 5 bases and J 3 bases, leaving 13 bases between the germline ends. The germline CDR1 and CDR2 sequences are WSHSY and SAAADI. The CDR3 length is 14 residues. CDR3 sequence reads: CASSRTSGDTEAFF. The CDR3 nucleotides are TGCGCCAGCAGTCGGACGTCAGGGGACACTGAAGCTTTCTTT.

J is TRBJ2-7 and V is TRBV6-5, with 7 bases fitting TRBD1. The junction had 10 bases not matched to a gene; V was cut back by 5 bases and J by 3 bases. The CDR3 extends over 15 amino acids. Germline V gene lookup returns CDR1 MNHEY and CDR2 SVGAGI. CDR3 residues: CASSHDSTGIYEQYF. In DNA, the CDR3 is TGTGCCAGCAGTCATGACTCGACAGGGATCTACGAGCAGTACTTC.

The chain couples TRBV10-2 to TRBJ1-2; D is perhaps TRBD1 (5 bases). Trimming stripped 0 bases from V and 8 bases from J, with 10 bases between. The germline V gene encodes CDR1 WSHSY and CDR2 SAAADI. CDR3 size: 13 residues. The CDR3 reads CASSESAGRGYTF. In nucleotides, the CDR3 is TGCGCCAGCAGTGAGTCCGCAGGGCGAGGCTACACCTTC.

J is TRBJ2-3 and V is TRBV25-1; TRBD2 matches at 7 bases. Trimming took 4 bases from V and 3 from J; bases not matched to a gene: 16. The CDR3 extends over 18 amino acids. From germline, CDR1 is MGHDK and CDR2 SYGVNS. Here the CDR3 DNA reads TGTGCCAGCAGTGGGCTCCCCCAATTTCCCGGGAGGACAGATACGCAGTATTTT. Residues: CASSGLPQFPGRTDTQYF.

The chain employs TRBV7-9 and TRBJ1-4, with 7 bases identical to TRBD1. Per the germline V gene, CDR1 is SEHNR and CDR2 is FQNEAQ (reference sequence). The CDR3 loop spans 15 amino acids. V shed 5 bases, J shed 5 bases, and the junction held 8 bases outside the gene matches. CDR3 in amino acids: CASSLRQGRNEKLFF. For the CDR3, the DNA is TGTGCCAGCAGCCTAAGACAGGGACGAAATGAAAAACTGTTTTTT.